The present entry profiles one T cell receptor beta chain with its context. The repertoire was sequenced with immunoSEQ multiplex PCR; TCRdb's copy has only in-frame clones and lacks some. The sample contains 2 million to 2.5 million clones, around 95% of which appear only once. This sample was taken from a study of shared clonotypes between healthy human individuals. The V gene end was trimmed by 5 bases and the J gene end by 4 bases; junction bases not matched to a gene: 6. CDR3 length: 14 amino acids. Germline CDR1 reads MNHNY; CDR2 reads SVGAGI (reference sequence). This TCR was sampled from a man aged 18 to 30 in good health. The genes are TRBV6-6 and TRBJ2-7; TRBD1 agrees at 9 bases. The sample taken for sequencing was naive CD4+ T cells sorted from blood. Stated subset: CD45RA+ positively selected. The CDR3, as DNA: TGTGCCAGCAGTCGGGGACAGGGCCCGTACGAGCAGTACTTC. Protein sequence: CASSRGQGPYEQYF.